The text below deals with one T cell receptor (beta chain). Only in-frame clones appear in the TCRdb table, and some are missing; sequencing was by immunoSEQ multiplex PCR. This repertoire shows a few hundred thousand clones, 80% to 90% found once; its top ten account for 3%. This record comes from a study of blood T cell repertoires in COVID-19. Study-wide context: COVID-19 samples from acute and convalescent phases originated in the United States, Italy and Spain. Sample material is recorded as cDNA or gDNA derived from T cells, B-cell-depleted T cells, or PBMCs.

The V gene lost 4 bases and the J gene lost 0 bases, with 12 bases spanning the gap. The CDR3 contains 15 residues. The V call is TRBV23-1, the J call TRBJ1-1, with D hard to call. TRBV23-1 is an ORF, and what it does is uncertain. Sequencing used peripheral blood. The clonotype originates from a woman in her thirties with COVID-19, enrolled during active disease. The CDR3 is CASSRSTGVNTEAFF. In nucleotides, the CDR3 is TGCGCCAGCAGTCGATCAACCGGGGTGAACACTGAAGCTTTCTTT.